Presented here are 18 T cell receptor beta chains from one specimen sequenced in a study of a mutant IDH1 vaccine in newly diagnosed glioma. Data came from immunoSEQ multiplex PCR; TCRdb stores just in-frame clones and leaves some out. The table has tens of thousands of clones, roughly 75% seen once. As to time point: week 47, end of study. Alongside topical imiquimod, each dose of vaccine comprised 300 ug of mutant IDH1 20-mer peptide. Their cognate antigens are unknown. This specimen was PBMCs, taken from a glioma patient whose treatment included an IDH1 peptide vaccine. The receptors come from a man aged 50 or older with glioma.

V is TRBV7-9 and J is TRBJ1-1, with D possibly being TRBD1 (5 bases). Trimming took 3 bases from V and 6 from J, leaving 11 bases between them. This CDR3 is built from 13 residues. In germline, CDR1 is SEHNR, CDR2 FQNEAQ (reference sequence). CDR3 bases: TGTGCCAGCAGCTTTAGCGGGGCCGCTGAAGCTTTCTTT. Encoded protein: CASSFSGAAEAFF.

V usage is TRBV2 and J usage is TRBJ2-1; 7 bases line up with TRBD2. This CDR3 comprises 14 residues. CDR1 and CDR2 (germline): SNHLY, FYNNEI. After removal of 6 bases from V and 8 bases from J, the junction contained 10 bases not matched to a gene. CDR3 DNA: TGTGCCAGCAGCCCGTCCCTTCTAGCGGATGAGCAGTTCTTC. Translated: CASSPSLLADEQFF.

The chain uses TRBV13 and TRBJ2-7; 10 positions match TRBD1. The CDR3 sequence is 15 residues long. Germline V gives CDR1 PRHDT, CDR2 FYEKMQ (reference sequence). The V and J ends lost 5 bases and 3 bases, in that order; junction bases with no gene match: 7. CDR3 protein: CASSPGQGILYEQYF. Written as DNA, the CDR3 is TGTGCCAGCAGCCCGGGACAGGGGATTCTCTACGAGCAGTACTTC.

CDR3 loop: CASRTSTGWNSPLHF. The CDR3 bases are TGTGCCAGCAGAACTTCCACGGGTTGGAATTCACCCCTCCACTTT. V is TRBV6-5 and J is TRBJ1-6; D is ambiguous. V was trimmed by 6 bases and J by 7 bases, leaving 16 bases between them. Germline V gene lookup returns CDR1 MNHEY and CDR2 SVGAGI. This CDR3 region has 15 residues.

The table lists this clone with a count of one. The chain uses TRBV7-2 and TRBJ1-5; D gene uncertain. The germline V and J ends were trimmed by 3 bases and 1 base, with 1 base remaining between them. The germline CDR1 and CDR2 sequences are SGHTA and FQGNSA. CDR3 length equals 12 residues. CDR3 coding DNA: TGTGCCAGCAGCTTGAGCAATCAGCCCCAGCATTTT. Translating it yields CASSLSNQPQHF.

The chain is built from TRBV5-6 and TRBJ1-1; maybe TRBD1 (6 bases). Deletions cut 4 bases from V and 1 base from J, with 17 bases between. Germline V gene sequence: CDR1 SGHDT, CDR2 YYEEEE. This CDR3 has 16 amino acids. Here the CDR3 DNA reads TGTGCCAGCAGCCCTAGGGGGGGCAGCAAGAACACTGAAGCTTTCTTT. Protein: CASSPRGGSKNTEAFF.

The J gene is TRBJ2-5, the V gene TRBV19, with TRBD1 matching 7 bases. Losses at the gene ends were 2 bases for V and 1 base for J; bases not matched to a gene: 7. Germline loops: CDR1 LNHDA, CDR2 SQIVND (reference sequence). The length of the CDR3 is 16 residues. CDR3 bases: TGTGCCAGTAGTATAACCGGGACAGCCATCCAAGAGACCCAGTACTTC. This gives the protein CASSITGTAIQETQYF.

The J gene is TRBJ2-2, the V gene TRBV19; D is possibly TRBD1 (5 bases). Germline CDR1 and CDR2: LNHDA and SQIVND (reference sequence). V lost 3 bases and J lost 2, with 13 bases in between. The CDR3 has 16 amino acids. The CDR3 spells CASSMYPGLNTGELFF. The CDR3 nucleotides are TGTGCCAGTAGTATGTACCCAGGGTTAAACACCGGGGAGCTGTTTTTT.

This chain uses TRBV6-6 with TRBJ2-2; D call uncertain. CDR3 size: 15 residues. Germline assignment: CDR1 MNHNY and CDR2 SVGAGI (reference sequence). The ends were cut back, 5 bases at V and 1 base at J, with 11 bases in the middle. As DNA, the CDR3 is TGTGCCAGCAGTCGAAGGGAAGTGAACACCGGGGAGCTGTTTTTT. Translating it yields CASSRREVNTGELFF.

This clone has only a few counts. The chain employs TRBV6-4 and TRBJ1-4; 7 bases fit TRBD1. Trimming took 5 bases from V and 7 from J; bases not matched to a gene: 10. CDR3 length: 15 amino acids. The V gene's germline CDR1 is MRHNA and CDR2 SNTAGT. The CDR3, as DNA: TGTGCCAGCAGTTCAACAACAGGGGAGGGTGAAAAACTGTTTTTT. It specifies CASSSTTGEGEKLFF.

This rearrangement joins TRBV6-5 to TRBJ2-7, with D unresolved. The CDR3 sequence is 12 residues long. Trimming shortened V by 9 bases and J by 1 base, and 10 bases separated the two germline ends. The germline gives CDR1 MNHEY, CDR2 SVGAGI. The CDR3 here is CASLGSSYEQYF. The CDR3 coding sequence is TGTGCCAGTTTGGGTTCATCCTACGAGCAGTACTTC.

This chain uses TRBV7-9 with TRBJ2-3, with D unclear. There are 15 residues in the CDR3. The germline V gene encodes CDR1 SEHNR and CDR2 FQNEAQ (reference sequence). Deletions cut 4 bases from V and 6 bases from J, with 17 bases between. Here the CDR3 reads CASSYGSLGEDTQYF. For the CDR3, the DNA is TGTGCCAGCAGCTACGGGTCGCTGGGTGAGGATACGCAGTATTTT.

The rearrangement links TRBV7-2 to TRBJ2-3; 7 bases fit TRBD2. From germline, CDR1 is SGHTA and CDR2 FQGNSA. The V and J ends lost 5 bases and 5 bases, in that order; junction bases with no gene match: 10. This CDR3 region has 15 residues. CDR3 sequence (DNA): TGTGCCAGCAGCGTCCGGGGCGGGGGACTAGATACGCAGTATTTT. Protein product: CASSVRGGGLDTQYF.

The V gene is TRBV4-2, the J gene TRBJ1-1; D is unclear. The germline V gene has CDR1 LGHNA and CDR2 YNFKEQ. V dropped 0 bases and J dropped 0 bases, with 2 bases sitting between them. The CDR3 totals 13 residues. CDR3 nucleotide sequence: TGTGCCAGCAGCCAAGATATGAACACTGAAGCTTTCTTT. Translation gives CASSQDMNTEAFF.

The chain combines TRBV21-1 with TRBJ1-1. TRBV21-1 is annotated as a pseudogene. The CDR3 is 15 residues long. The CDR3 protein is CASSKPVGVVTEAFF. CDR3 bases: TGTGCCAGCAGCAAGCCCGTCGGAGTGGTCACTGAAGCTTTCTTT.

This sequence joins TRBV19 and TRBJ2-6; tentative D call: TRBD1 (5 bases). Germline CDR1 reads LNHDA; CDR2 reads SQIVND (reference sequence). Deletions cut 7 bases from V and 0 bases from J, with 13 bases between. This CDR3 is built from 16 residues. CDR3 DNA: TGTGCCAGTAACGCAGGGATCAGCTCTGGGGCCAACGTCCTGACTTTC. Translated, it gives CASNAGISSGANVLTF.

The gene calls are TRBV7-2 and TRBJ1-2; D is uncertain. This CDR3 has 16 residues. Trimming pared 1 base from V and 7 bases from J, leaving 19 bases between. Germline V gene data show CDR1 as SGHTA and CDR2 as FQGNSA. The CDR3 protein is CASSLEAGRRSLGYTF. CDR3 sequence (DNA): TGTGCCAGCAGCTTAGAAGCAGGTCGGCGGTCTCTTGGCTACACCTTC.

This clone showed up just a few times. The rearrangement uses TRBV18 and TRBJ2-1; D remains ambiguous. The CDR3 contains 13 residues. Looked up from germline, CDR1 is KGHSH and CDR2 is LQKENI. Trimming pared 3 bases from V and 6 bases from J, leaving 9 bases between. The CDR3 reads CASSPGLGNEQFF. The DNA for the CDR3 is TGTGCCAGCTCACCGGGTCTGGGCAATGAGCAGTTCTTC.